This TCR beta chain is drawn from a study of blood T cell repertoires in COVID-19. About the research overall: Donors in the United States, Italy and Spain gave samples during acute or convalescent COVID-19. T cells, B-cell-depleted T cells, or PBMCs supplied cDNA or gDNA.

In regard to this clone: One junction end does not reproduce the germline sequence, and a read error may be involved.

The data were produced by immunoSEQ multiplex PCR, yet TCRdb's version contains in-frame clones alone and is incomplete. The table lists some 110,000 clones, roughly 83% of them singletons. The germline CDR1 and CDR2 sequences are SSHAT and FNYEAQ (reference sequence). The CDR3 runs to 15 residues. Sequencing used peripheral blood. The genes are TRBV7-7 and TRBJ1-4, with 7 nucleotides matching TRBD1. This clonotype was obtained from a man aged 30-40 years with acute or convalescent COVID-19. The CDR3 here is CASSPTGATNEKLFF. Here the CDR3 DNA reads TGTGCTAGCAGCCCAACAGGGGCGACTAATGAAAAACTGTTTTTT.